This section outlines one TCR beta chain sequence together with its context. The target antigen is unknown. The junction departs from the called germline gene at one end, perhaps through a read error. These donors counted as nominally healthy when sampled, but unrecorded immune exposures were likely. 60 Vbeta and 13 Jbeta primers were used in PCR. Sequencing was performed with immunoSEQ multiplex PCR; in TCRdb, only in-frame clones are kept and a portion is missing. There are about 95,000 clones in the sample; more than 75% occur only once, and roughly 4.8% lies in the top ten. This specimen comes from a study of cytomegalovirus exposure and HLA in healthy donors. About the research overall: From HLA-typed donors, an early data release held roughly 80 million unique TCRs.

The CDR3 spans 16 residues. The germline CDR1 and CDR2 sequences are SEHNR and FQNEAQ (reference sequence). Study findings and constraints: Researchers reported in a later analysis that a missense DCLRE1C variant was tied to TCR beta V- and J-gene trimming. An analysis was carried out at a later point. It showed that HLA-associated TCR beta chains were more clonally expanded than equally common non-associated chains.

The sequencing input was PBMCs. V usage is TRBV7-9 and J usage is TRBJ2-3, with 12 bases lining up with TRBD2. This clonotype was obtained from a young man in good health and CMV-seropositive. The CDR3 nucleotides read TGTTCCAGCAGCCCAAGACTAGCGGGAGCCCCAGATACGCAGTATTTT. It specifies CSSSPRLAGAPDTQYF.